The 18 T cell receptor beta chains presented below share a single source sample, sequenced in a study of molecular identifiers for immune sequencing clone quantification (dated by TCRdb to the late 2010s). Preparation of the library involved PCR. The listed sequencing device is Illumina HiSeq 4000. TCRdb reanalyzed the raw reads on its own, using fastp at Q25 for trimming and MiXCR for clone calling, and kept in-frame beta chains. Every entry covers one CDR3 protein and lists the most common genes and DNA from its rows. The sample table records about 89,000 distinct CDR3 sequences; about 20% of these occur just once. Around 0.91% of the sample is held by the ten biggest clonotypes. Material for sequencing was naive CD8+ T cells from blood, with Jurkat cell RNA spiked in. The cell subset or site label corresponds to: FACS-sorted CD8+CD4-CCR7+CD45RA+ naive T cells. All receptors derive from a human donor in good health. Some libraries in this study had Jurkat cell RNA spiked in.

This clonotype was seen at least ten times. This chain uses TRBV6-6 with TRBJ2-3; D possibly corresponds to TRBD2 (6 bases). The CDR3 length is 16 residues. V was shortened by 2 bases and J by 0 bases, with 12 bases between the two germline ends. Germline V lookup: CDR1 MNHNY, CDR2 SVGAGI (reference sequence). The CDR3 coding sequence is TGTGCCAGCAGTTACCCCTTAGCGGAGAGCACAGATACGCAGTATTTT. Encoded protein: CASSYPLAESTDTQYF.

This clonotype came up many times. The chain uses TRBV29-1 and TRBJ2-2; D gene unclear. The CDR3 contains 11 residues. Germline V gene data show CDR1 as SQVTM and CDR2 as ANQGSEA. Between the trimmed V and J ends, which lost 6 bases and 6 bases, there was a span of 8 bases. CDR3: CSVPEAGELFF. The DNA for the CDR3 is TGCAGCGTCCCAGAGGCCGGGGAGCTGTTTTTT.

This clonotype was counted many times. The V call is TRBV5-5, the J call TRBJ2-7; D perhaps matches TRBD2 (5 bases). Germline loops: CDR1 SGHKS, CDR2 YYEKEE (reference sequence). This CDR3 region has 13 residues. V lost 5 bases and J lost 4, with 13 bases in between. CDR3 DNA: TGTGCCAGCAGTCCTGGAGAGCGGTACGAGCAGTACTTC. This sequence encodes CASSPGERYEQYF.

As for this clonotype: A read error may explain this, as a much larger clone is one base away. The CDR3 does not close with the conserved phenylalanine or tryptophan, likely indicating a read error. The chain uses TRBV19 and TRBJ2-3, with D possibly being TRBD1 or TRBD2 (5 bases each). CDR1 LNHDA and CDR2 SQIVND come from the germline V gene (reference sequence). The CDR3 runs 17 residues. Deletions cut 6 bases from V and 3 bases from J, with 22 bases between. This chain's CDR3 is CASSISWGLGLTDTQYL. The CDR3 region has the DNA TGTGCCAGTAGCATTTCCTGGGGGTTGGGTCTTACAGATACGCAGTATCTT.

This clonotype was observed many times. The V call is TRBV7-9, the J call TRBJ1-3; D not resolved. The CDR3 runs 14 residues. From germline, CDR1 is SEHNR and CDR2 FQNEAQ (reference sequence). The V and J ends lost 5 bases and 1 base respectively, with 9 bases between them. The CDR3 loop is CASSPALSGNTIYF. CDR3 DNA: TGTGCCAGCAGCCCAGCTTTGTCTGGAAACACCATATATTTT.

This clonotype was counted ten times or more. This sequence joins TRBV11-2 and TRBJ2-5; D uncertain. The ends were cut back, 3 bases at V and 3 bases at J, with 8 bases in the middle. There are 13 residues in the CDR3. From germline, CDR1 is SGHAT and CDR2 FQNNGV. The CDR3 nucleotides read TGTGCCAGCAGCTTCCGGTTTGAAGAGACCCAGTACTTC. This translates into CASSFRFEETQYF. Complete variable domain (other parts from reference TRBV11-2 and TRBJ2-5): EAGVAQSPRYKIIEKRQSVAFWCNPISGHATLYWYQQILGQGPKLLIQFQNNGVVDDSQLPKDRFSAERLKGVDSTLKIQPAKLEDSAVYLCASSFRFEETQYFGPGTRLLVL.

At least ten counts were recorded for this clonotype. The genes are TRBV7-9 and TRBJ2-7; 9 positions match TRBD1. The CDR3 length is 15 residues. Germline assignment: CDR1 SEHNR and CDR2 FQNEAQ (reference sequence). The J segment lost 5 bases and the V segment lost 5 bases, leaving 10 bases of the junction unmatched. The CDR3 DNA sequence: TGTGCCAGCAGCCAGGGACAGGGATTTTTGCACGAGCAGTACTTC. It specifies CASSQGQGFLHEQYF.

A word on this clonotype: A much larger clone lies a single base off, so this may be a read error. This CDR3 reads CASSPRRDGAYGQYF. CDR3 DNA: TGTGCCAGCAGCCCCCGCCGGGACGGAGCCTACGGGCAGTACTTC. The chain is built from TRBV7-2 and TRBJ2-7; D tentatively fits TRBD1 or TRBD2 (5 bases each). This CDR3 contains 15 residues. CDR1 is SGHTA and CDR2 is FQGNSA in the germline V gene.

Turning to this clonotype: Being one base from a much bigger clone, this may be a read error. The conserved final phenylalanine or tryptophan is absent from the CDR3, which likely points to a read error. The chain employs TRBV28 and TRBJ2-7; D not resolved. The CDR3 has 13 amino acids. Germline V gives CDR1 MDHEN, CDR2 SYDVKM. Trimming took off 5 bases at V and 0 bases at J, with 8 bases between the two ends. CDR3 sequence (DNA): TGTGCCAGCAGTAAGATGAGCTCCTACGAGCAGTACTCC. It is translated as CASSKMSSYEQYS.

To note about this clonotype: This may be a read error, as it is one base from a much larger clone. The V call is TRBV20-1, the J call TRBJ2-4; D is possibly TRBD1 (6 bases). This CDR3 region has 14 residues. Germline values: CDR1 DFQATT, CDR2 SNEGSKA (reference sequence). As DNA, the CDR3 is TGCAGTGCTCCCGCAGGGGTAGCCGAAAACATTCAGTACTTC. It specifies CSAPAGVAENIQYF.

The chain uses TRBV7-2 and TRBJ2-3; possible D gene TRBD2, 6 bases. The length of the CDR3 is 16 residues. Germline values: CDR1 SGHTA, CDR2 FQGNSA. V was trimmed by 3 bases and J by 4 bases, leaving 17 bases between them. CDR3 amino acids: CASSFPFRESADTQYF. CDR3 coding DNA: TGTGCCAGCAGCTTCCCGTTCCGGGAGAGTGCAGATACGCAGTATTTT. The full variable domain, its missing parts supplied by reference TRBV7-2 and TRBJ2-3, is GAGVSQSPSNKVTEKGKDVELRCDPISGHTALYWYRQSLGQGLEFLIYFQGNSAPDKSGLPSDRFSAERTGGSVSTLTIQRTQQEDSAVYLCASSFPFRESADTQYFGPGTRLTVL.

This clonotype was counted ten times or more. CDR3 residues: CATNARTGGTEAFF. The CDR3 DNA reads TGTGCCACCAACGCTAGGACAGGAGGGACTGAAGCTTTCTTT. The chain has TRBV15 and TRBJ1-1; TRBD1 aligns across 7 bases. The V segment lost 7 bases and the J segment 5 bases; nucleotides outside the gene matches: 10. The CDR3 loop spans 14 amino acids. Germline V gene data show CDR1 as LNHNV and CDR2 as YYDKDF (reference sequence).

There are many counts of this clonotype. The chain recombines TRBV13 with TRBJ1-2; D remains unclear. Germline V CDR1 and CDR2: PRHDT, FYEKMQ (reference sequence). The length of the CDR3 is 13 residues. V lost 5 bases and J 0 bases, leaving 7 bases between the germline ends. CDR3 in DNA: TGTGCCAGCAGCACCGGGACTAACTATGGCTACACCTTC. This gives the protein CASSTGTNYGYTF.

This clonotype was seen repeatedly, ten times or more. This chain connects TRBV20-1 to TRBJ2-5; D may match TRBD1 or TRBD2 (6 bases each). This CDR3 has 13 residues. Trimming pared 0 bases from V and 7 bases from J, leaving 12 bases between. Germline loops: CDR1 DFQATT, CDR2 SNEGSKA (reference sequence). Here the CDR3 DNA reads TGCAGTGCTAGAGATCAGGGGAGGTGGACCCAGTACTTC. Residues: CSARDQGRWTQYF.

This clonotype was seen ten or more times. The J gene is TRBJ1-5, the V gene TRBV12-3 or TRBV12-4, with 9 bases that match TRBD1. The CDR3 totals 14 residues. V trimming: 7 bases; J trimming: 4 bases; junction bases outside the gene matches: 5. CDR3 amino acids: CASKLGTGNQPQHF. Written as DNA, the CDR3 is TGTGCCAGCAAATTAGGGACAGGGAATCAGCCCCAGCATTTT.

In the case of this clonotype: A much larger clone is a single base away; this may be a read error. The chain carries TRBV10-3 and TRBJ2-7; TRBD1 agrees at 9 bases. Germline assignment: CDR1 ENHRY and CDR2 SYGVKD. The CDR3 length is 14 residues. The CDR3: CAVSVTDRGYEQYF. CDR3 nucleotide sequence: TGTGCCGTCAGTGTCACGGACAGGGGTTACGAGCAGTACTTC.

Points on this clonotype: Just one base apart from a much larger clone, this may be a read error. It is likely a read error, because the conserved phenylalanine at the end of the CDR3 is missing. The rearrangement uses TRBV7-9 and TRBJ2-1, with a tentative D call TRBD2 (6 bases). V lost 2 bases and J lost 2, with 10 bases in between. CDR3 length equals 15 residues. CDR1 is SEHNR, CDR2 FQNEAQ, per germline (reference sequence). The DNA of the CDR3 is TGTGCCAGCAGCTTATTACGGGAGCCCTACAATGAGCAGTTCTAC. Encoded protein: CASSLLREPYNEQFY.

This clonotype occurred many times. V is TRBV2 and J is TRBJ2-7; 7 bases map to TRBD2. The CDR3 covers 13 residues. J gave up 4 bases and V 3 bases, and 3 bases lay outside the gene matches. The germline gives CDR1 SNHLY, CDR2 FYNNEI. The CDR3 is CASSDLAEYEQYF. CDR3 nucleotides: TGTGCCAGCAGTGATCTAGCGGAGTACGAGCAGTACTTC.